Below, one TCR beta chain is given with its context. What it binds is not known. This sample was taken from a study of a mutant IDH1 vaccine in newly diagnosed glioma. Turning to the study itself: Treated patients, averaging around 40 years, were roughly 60% male and around 40% female. Standard pretreatment was either radiotherapy, temozolomide, or, for most, radiochemotherapy with temozolomide.

Some clones are missing from TCRdb's copy, which holds only in-frame ones; the method was immunoSEQ multiplex PCR. The sample lists about 65,000 clones, more than 80% occurring once. The time point denotes: week 35, safety follow-up. It was 300 ug of mutant IDH1 20-mer peptide that made up each vaccine dose, given with topical imiquimod. V lost 4 bases to trimming and J lost 2 bases; unmatched junction nucleotides: 9. The CDR3 is 16 amino acids. Germline CDR1 and CDR2: LGHNA and YNFKEQ. The chain uses TRBV4-2 and TRBJ2-3; 7 bases agree with TRBD2. Here the sequenced sample was PBMCs, taken from a glioma patient whose treatment included an IDH1 peptide vaccine. This TCR derives from a man between 35 and 55 years old with glioma. The CDR3: CASSPRFSGLTDTQYF. CDR3 sequence (DNA): TGTGCCAGCAGCCCCCGCTTTAGCGGGCTCACAGATACGCAGTATTTT.